This passage covers 32 T cell receptor beta chains from one sample sequenced in a study of cytotoxic CD8 clonotypes in ibrutinib-treated CLL. Here immunoSEQ multiplex PCR was the method, and the copy in TCRdb shows in-frame clones only, minus some. Of 90,000 to 150,000 clones in the sample, 50% to 65% were seen once. The input for sequencing was PBMCs, taken after 24 months of ibrutinib treatment. Receptor source: a human donor with chronic lymphocytic leukemia.

The chain carries TRBV5-1 and TRBJ2-7; D possibly corresponds to TRBD1 (5 bases). The CDR3 length is 13 residues. V was cut by 3 bases and J by 4 bases, with 11 bases left in between. In germline, CDR1 is SGHRS, CDR2 YFSETQ. In DNA form, the CDR3 reads TGCGCCAGCAGCTCGGACAACTTATACGAGCAGTACTTC. Residues: CASSSDNLYEQYF.

The rearrangement joins TRBV25-1 to TRBJ1-5, with a tentative D call TRBD1 (5 bases). V was pared by 3 bases and J by 6 bases, with 6 bases between. The CDR3 sequence is 12 residues long. Per germline, CDR1 MGHDK and CDR2 SYGVNS. The CDR3 loop reads CASSDGGQPQHF. The CDR3 DNA is TGTGCCAGCAGTGACGGGGGTCAGCCCCAGCATTTT.

This chain uses TRBV11-3 with TRBJ2-3; TRBD2 is a possible D gene (6 bases). Trimming took 4 bases from V and 4 from J, leaving 21 bases between them. Per germline, CDR1 SGHNT and CDR2 YENEEA. The CDR3 spans 17 residues. CDR3 in DNA: TGTGCCAGCAGCTCCGGGATGGGGGGTAGTGGGGCAGATACGCAGTATTTT. Its protein product is CASSSGMGGSGADTQYF.

The chain combines TRBV7-6 with TRBJ2-7; no firm D call. The V gene lost 3 bases and the J gene lost 6 bases, with 6 bases spanning the gap. Germline CDR1 SGHVS, CDR2 FNYEAQ. The CDR3 contains 11 residues. In DNA form, the CDR3 reads TGTGCCAGCAGCTTGTCAACCGAGCAGTACTTC. Its translation: CASSLSTEQYF.

V and J are TRBV5-6 and TRBJ2-1; D might be TRBD1 or TRBD2, each matching 5 bases. Trimming removed 2 bases from V and 0 bases from J, with 12 bases in between. Germline V gives CDR1 SGHDT, CDR2 YYEEEE. This CDR3 region has 16 residues. CDR3 amino acids: CASSLRDGYSYNEQFF. In nucleotides, the CDR3 is TGTGCCAGCAGCTTAAGGGACGGTTACTCCTACAATGAGCAGTTCTTC.

This clone showed up just a few times. This sequence joins TRBV29-1 and TRBJ1-2; TRBD1 agrees at 9 bases. V trimming: 2 bases; J trimming: 8 bases; junction bases outside the gene matches: 9. The germline CDR1 and CDR2 sequences are SQVTM and ANQGSEA. The CDR3 covers 14 residues. DNA for the CDR3: TGCAGCGTTGAACTGGGACAGGGAAGGGTCGGCTACACCTTC. Amino acids: CSVELGQGRVGYTF.

This clone has ten or more counts. The chain couples TRBV4-1 to TRBJ1-5, with D possibly TRBD1 on 5 matching bases. Trimming cost V 4 bases and J 0 bases, with 13 bases left between them. Germline CDR1 reads MGHRA; CDR2 reads YSYEKL. The CDR3 covers 16 residues. CDR3 amino acids: CASSPDIEYSNQPQHF. The CDR3 bases are TGCGCCAGCAGCCCGGACATCGAATATAGCAATCAGCCCCAGCATTTT.

The genes are TRBV6-5 and TRBJ1-1; 9 bases align to TRBD1. CDR3 length: 14 amino acids. In germline, CDR1 is MNHEY, CDR2 SVGAGI. J gave up 1 base and V 6 bases, and 3 bases lay outside the gene matches. CDR3 loop: CASSRQGGNTEAFF. The CDR3 DNA follows: TGTGCCAGCAGCCGACAGGGGGGGAACACTGAAGCTTTCTTT.

This chain uses TRBV7-9 with TRBJ2-3; 10 nucleotides align to TRBD2. The CDR3 is 13 residues long. Unmatched junction bases numbered 7, after V lost 5 bases and J lost 11 bases. CDR1 is SEHNR and CDR2 is FQNEAQ in the germline V gene (reference sequence). CDR3 nucleotides: TGTGCCAGCAGCACCCCCGGGACTAGCGAGCAGTATTTT. Translation gives CASSTPGTSEQYF.

This chain connects TRBV4-1 to TRBJ1-3, with D possibly matching TRBD1 (5 bases). CDR3 length equals 16 residues. Germline CDR1 is MGHRA and CDR2 is YSYEKL. Deletions cut 4 bases from V and 0 bases from J, with 13 bases between. In DNA, the CDR3 is TGCGCCAGCAGCCCGACAGTTGGAGACTCTGGAAACACCATATATTTT. Translated: CASSPTVGDSGNTIYF.

This clone was observed a handful of times. This rearrangement joins TRBV6-1 to TRBJ1-2; D call uncertain. This CDR3 contains 12 residues. Germline CDR1 reads MNHNS; CDR2 reads SASEGT. V was shortened by 6 bases and J by 8 bases, with 13 bases between the two germline ends. DNA for the CDR3: TGTGCCAGCAGAACGAACCCTGGGGGCTACACCTTC. Encoded protein: CASRTNPGGYTF.

CDR3 nucleotides: TGTGCCTGGAGAACAGGGGGCTTTACTTCACCCCTCCACTTT. It translates to CAWRTGGFTSPLHF. The rearrangement links TRBV30 to TRBJ1-6; TRBD1 matches 9 bases. After removal of 3 bases from V and 9 bases from J, the junction contained 6 bases not matched to a gene. CDR1 is GTSNPN, CDR2 SVGIG, per germline (reference sequence). The CDR3 sequence is 14 residues long.

There are a few counts of this clone. The rearrangement uses TRBV7-9 and TRBJ1-1; no firm D call. The CDR3 covers 15 residues. Germline assignment: CDR1 SEHNR and CDR2 FQNEAQ (reference sequence). V was pared by 4 bases and J by 3 bases, with 15 bases between. The chain's CDR3 is CASSSGAREDTEAFF. The CDR3 DNA sequence: TGTGCCAGCAGCTCAGGAGCGAGGGAGGACACTGAAGCTTTCTTT.

This chain joins TRBV6-5 and TRBJ2-2; 8 bases line up with TRBD2. V trimming: 4 bases; J trimming: 5 bases; junction bases outside the gene matches: 9. Looked up from germline, CDR1 is MNHEY and CDR2 is SVGAGI. This CDR3 spans 16 amino acids. The CDR3 loop is CASSSPRGASTGELFF. CDR3 DNA sequence: TGTGCCAGCAGTTCCCCGCGGGGGGCCTCAACCGGGGAGCTGTTTTTT.

This chain joins TRBV4-3 and TRBJ2-2; perhaps TRBD1 as D (6 bases). The germline V and J ends were trimmed by 2 bases and 6 bases, with 16 bases remaining between them. The CDR3 is made up of 16 amino acids. CDR1 and CDR2 (germline): LGHNA, YSLEER. CDR3 nucleotides: TGCGCCAGCAGCCAACAGGGGATCGATCGCGCCGGGGAGCTGTTTTTT. It yields the protein CASSQQGIDRAGELFF.

This chain connects TRBV7-9 to TRBJ1-1, with D maybe TRBD1 (5 bases). V was cut by 5 bases and J by 3 bases, with 13 bases left in between. CDR3 length equals 14 residues. CDR1 is SEHNR, CDR2 FQNEAQ, per germline (reference sequence). CDR3 coding DNA: TGTGCCAGCAGCCGGGCTGGGGCGGACACTGAAGCTTTCTTT. It yields the protein CASSRAGADTEAFF.

This chain connects TRBV2 to TRBJ1-3; 7 bases agree with TRBD1. The V gene's germline CDR1 is SNHLY and CDR2 FYNNEI. CDR3 size: 15 residues. With V trimmed by 6 bases and J by 3 bases, 8 bases remained unmatched. The CDR3, as DNA: TGTGCCAGCAGGAGGGCAGGGGGAGGTGGAAACACCATATATTTT. Encoded protein: CASRRAGGGGNTIYF.

V is TRBV7-2 and J is TRBJ1-2; TRBD1 matches 9 bases. J was trimmed by 4 bases and V by 4 bases; bases with no gene match: 7. CDR3 length equals 15 residues. CDR1 is SGHTA, CDR2 FQGNSA, per germline. The CDR3 is CASSSMGGQGYGYTF. CDR3 DNA sequence: TGTGCCAGCAGCTCCATGGGGGGACAGGGCTATGGCTACACCTTC.

The chain recombines TRBV7-9 with TRBJ2-3; D may be TRBD2 (5 bases). CDR3 size: 14 residues. The germline V gene has CDR1 SEHNR and CDR2 FQNEAQ (reference sequence). The V and J ends lost 4 bases and 0 bases respectively, with 8 bases between them. The CDR3 nucleotides read TGTGCCAGCAGCTACGGGGAAAGCACAGATACGCAGTATTTT. Translating gives CASSYGESTDTQYF. Looking up the rest from reference TRBV7-9 and TRBJ2-3 gives the full variable domain: DTGVSQNPRHKITKRGQNVTFRCDPISEHNRLYWYRQTLGQGPEFLTYFQNEAQLEKSRLLSDRFSAERPKGSFSTLEIQRTEQGDSAMYLCASSYGESTDTQYFGPGTRLTVL.

The chain employs TRBV25-1 and TRBJ1-5, with 9 bases that match TRBD1. V lost 6 bases to trimming and J lost 6 bases; unmatched junction nucleotides: 6. Germline-derived CDR1 and CDR2 are MGHDK and SYGVNS. There are 14 residues in the CDR3. CDR3 bases: TGTGCCAGCAGGGGGACAGGGATAAGTCAGCCCCAGCATTTT. It codes for CASRGTGISQPQHF.

V and J are TRBV30 and TRBJ1-3; D not certain. Per germline, CDR1 GTSNPN and CDR2 SVGIG (reference sequence). CDR3 size: 15 residues. The germline V and J ends were trimmed by 3 bases and 0 bases, with 12 bases remaining between them. The CDR3 nucleotides read TGTGCCTGGAGCCTCCCGAGGAGCTCTGGAAACACCATATATTTT. This sequence encodes CAWSLPRSSGNTIYF. Together with reference TRBV30 and TRBJ1-3, the CDR3 gives the full variable domain: SQTIHQWPATLVQPVGSPLSLECTVEGTSNPNLYWYRQAAGRGLQLLFYSVGIGQISSEVPQNLSASRPQDRQFILSSKKLLLSDSGFYLCAWSLPRSSGNTIYFGEGSWLTVV.

This clone was counted only a few times. The chain uses TRBV9 and TRBJ2-7, with 7 bases lining up with TRBD1. This CDR3 has 14 amino acids. Germline V gene data show CDR1 as SGDLS and CDR2 as YYNGEE. Germline trimming cut 0 bases from V and 5 bases from J; bases unmatched to any gene: 5. CDR3 in amino acids: CASSVVAGGDEQYF. CDR3 DNA: TGTGCCAGCAGCGTAGTGGCAGGGGGAGACGAGCAGTACTTC.

This chain connects TRBV30 to TRBJ1-2; no clear D gene. The V end lost 5 bases, the J end lost 3 bases, and 16 bases lay between the germline ends. Germline values: CDR1 GTSNPN, CDR2 SVGIG (reference sequence). This CDR3 is built from 14 residues. The CDR3, as DNA: TGTGCCTGGGCCCGGTCTAGGTTTCACTATGGCTACACCTTC. Translated, it gives CAWARSRFHYGYTF.

This rearrangement joins TRBV5-4 to TRBJ2-2; 10 bases are a match to TRBD2. This CDR3 comprises 18 residues. The V gene's germline CDR1 is SGHNT and CDR2 YYREEE (reference sequence). J gave up 5 bases and V 0 bases, and 10 bases lay outside the gene matches. CDR3 DNA sequence: TGTGCCAGCAGCTTGGATACAGCGGGGGGGCGATTTACCGGGGAGCTGTTTTTT. It is translated as CASSLDTAGGRFTGELFF. Combining the CDR3 with reference TRBV5-4 and TRBJ2-2 gives the whole variable domain ETGVTQSPTHLIKTRGQQVTLRCSSQSGHNTVSWYQQALGQGPQFIFQYYREEENGRGNFPPRFSGLQFPNYSSELNVNALELDDSALYLCASSLDTAGGRFTGELFFGEGSRLTVL.

This clone was recorded a few times. The chain couples TRBV6-5 to TRBJ1-3; D is possibly TRBD1 (6 bases). V was trimmed by 10 bases and J by 6 bases, leaving 22 bases between them. The germline V gene has CDR1 MNHEY and CDR2 SVGAGI. This CDR3 is 15 amino acids long. CDR3 coding DNA: TGTGCCATCGCACAGGGACCTCTACGTCTAAACACCATATATTTT. Its translation: CAIAQGPLRLNTIYF.

The V call is TRBV4-2, the J call TRBJ1-4; TRBD1 agrees at 8 bases. Germline V gene data show CDR1 as LGHNA and CDR2 as YNFKEQ. J lost 0 bases, V lost 3 bases, and 3 bases had no gene match. There are 16 residues in the CDR3. DNA for the CDR3: TGTGCCAGCAGCCAGAGACAGGGGTCAACTAATGAAAAACTGTTTTTT. Protein product: CASSQRQGSTNEKLFF.

The chain employs TRBV4-1 and TRBJ1-1, with 8 bases aligning to TRBD1. V lost 2 bases and J lost 1; bases outside the gene matches: 9. The CDR3 extends over 17 amino acids. Per the germline V gene, CDR1 is MGHRA and CDR2 is YSYEKL. CDR3 sequence reads: CASSQPHPDRENTEAFF. The CDR3 DNA reads TGCGCCAGCAGCCAACCGCATCCGGACAGGGAGAACACTGAAGCTTTCTTT.

There are a few counts of this clone. The same CDR3 can be traced to other DNA sequences in this sample. The chain uses TRBV20-1 and TRBJ2-2, with unresolved D. CDR1 and CDR2 from the germline V gene are DFQATT and SNEGSKA (reference sequence). V lost 5 bases and J lost 4, with 5 bases in between. There are 11 residues in the CDR3. The CDR3 sequence is CSAPRTGELFF. Written as DNA, the CDR3 is TGCAGTGCTCCCCGCACCGGGGAGCTGTTTTTT.

V gene TRBV15 combines with J gene TRBJ2-7; no reliable D call. The CDR3 loop spans 11 amino acids. V lost 5 bases, J lost 9 bases, and 11 bases lay in between. Germline V gives CDR1 LNHNV, CDR2 YYDKDF (reference sequence). DNA of the CDR3: TGTGCCACCAGCTACGGGCTGGGGCAGTACTTC. This gives the protein CATSYGLGQYF. The whole variable domain, remainder taken from reference TRBV15 and TRBJ2-7, is DAMVIQNPRYQVTQFGKPVTLSCSQTLNHNVMYWYQQKSSQAPKLLFHYYDKDFNNEADTPDNFQSRRPNTSFCFLDIRSPGLGDTAMYLCATSYGLGQYFGPGTRLTVT.

This chain joins TRBV7-2 and TRBJ1-4, with 7 bases aligning to TRBD1. With 3 bases clipped from V and 8 bases from J, the junction kept 6 bases outside the gene matches. CDR3 length: 14 amino acids. Germline CDR1 is SGHTA and CDR2 is FQGNSA. The CDR3 bases are TGTGCCAGCAGCTTGACAGGGCGAGGGGAAAAACTGTTTTTT. It specifies CASSLTGRGEKLFF.

The rearrangement links TRBV6-6 to TRBJ1-1, with D perhaps TRBD1 (5 bases). This CDR3 comprises 12 residues. Trimming removed 6 bases from V and 5 bases from J, with 10 bases in between. Germline-derived CDR1 and CDR2 are MNHNY and SVGAGI (reference sequence). The CDR3 protein is CASRPGLTEAFF. In nucleotides, the CDR3 is TGTGCCAGCAGACCAGGGCTGACTGAAGCTTTCTTT.

The chain uses TRBV7-3 and TRBJ1-2, with TRBD1 identical over 8 bases. Unmatched junction bases numbered 2, after V lost 3 bases and J lost 5 bases. CDR3 size: 13 residues. CDR1 and CDR2 (germline): SGHTA, FQGTGA. The CDR3 DNA reads as TGTGCCAGCAGCTTCCGACAGGGGTATGGCTACACCTTC. It is translated as CASSFRQGYGYTF.